This TCR beta chain stems from a study of cytomegalovirus exposure and HLA in healthy donors. Turning to the study itself: Earlier results showed approximately 110 million unique TCR beta sequences derived from some 180 million T cells. Study results and limitations: Specificity for CMV antigens was confirmed in vitro for a few of the CMV-associated chains. Some V segments, including TRBV6-2 and TRBV6-3, were excluded as indistinguishable. A later analysis, which compared TCR beta chains of equal frequency, found the HLA-associated ones more clonally expanded.

Trimming shortened V by 4 bases and J by 6 bases, and 11 bases separated the two germline ends. The CDR3 is 12 residues long. Germline V lookup: CDR1 SGHRS, CDR2 YFSETQ. As regards this clone: Its specificity is not known.

The PCR was carried out with 60 Vbeta primers and 13 Jbeta primers. TCRdb's table, derived via immunoSEQ multiplex PCR, lists solely in-frame clones and lacks some. The top ten clones hold about 20% of a sample with about 87,000 clones, under 80% of them seen once. This sequence was found in a young man in good health and CMV-seropositive. Sequencing input: PBMCs. V usage is TRBV5-1 and J usage is TRBJ2-7; D may be TRBD2 (5 bases). Here the CDR3 reads CASSPRAREQYF. CDR3 coding DNA: TGCGCCAGCAGCCCGAGGGCCCGCGAGCAGTACTTC.